This TCR beta chain was found in a study of immune cell composition in non-small cell lung cancer. Germline V gene sequence: CDR1 MNHNS, CDR2 SASEGT. After removal of 9 bases from V and 3 bases from J, the junction contained 8 bases not matched to a gene. The CDR3 is 14 amino acids. Data came from immunoSEQ multiplex PCR; TCRdb stores just in-frame clones and leaves some out. The sample lists around 2,000 clones, around 75% occurring once. Only a few counts were recorded for this clone. Sample: lung tumor tissue. The origin of this receptor is a human donor with non-small cell lung cancer. The gene calls are TRBV6-1 and TRBJ2-7; TRBD1 matches at 10 bases. The CDR3 loop reads CASLAGTGVYEQYF. The CDR3 coding sequence is TGTGCCAGTTTGGCCGGGACAGGGGTCTACGAGCAGTACTTC.